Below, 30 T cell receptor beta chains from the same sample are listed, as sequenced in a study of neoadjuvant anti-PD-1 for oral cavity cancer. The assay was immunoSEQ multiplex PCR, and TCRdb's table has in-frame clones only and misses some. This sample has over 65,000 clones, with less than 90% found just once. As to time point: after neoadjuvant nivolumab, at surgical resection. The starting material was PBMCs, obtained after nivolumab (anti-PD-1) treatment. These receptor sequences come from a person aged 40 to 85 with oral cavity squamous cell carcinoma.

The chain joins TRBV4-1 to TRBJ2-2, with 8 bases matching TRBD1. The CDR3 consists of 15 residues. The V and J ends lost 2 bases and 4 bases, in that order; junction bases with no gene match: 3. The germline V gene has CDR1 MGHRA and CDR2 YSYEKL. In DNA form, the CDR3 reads TGCGCCAGCAGCCAACAGGGGGCGCGCACCGGGGAGCTGTTTTTT. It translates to CASSQQGARTGELFF.

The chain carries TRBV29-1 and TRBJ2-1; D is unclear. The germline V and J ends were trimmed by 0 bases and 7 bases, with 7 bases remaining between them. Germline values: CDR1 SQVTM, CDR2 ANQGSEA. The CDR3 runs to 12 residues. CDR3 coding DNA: TGCAGCGTTGAAGAAGGTTGGAATGAGCAGTTCTTC. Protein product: CSVEEGWNEQFF.

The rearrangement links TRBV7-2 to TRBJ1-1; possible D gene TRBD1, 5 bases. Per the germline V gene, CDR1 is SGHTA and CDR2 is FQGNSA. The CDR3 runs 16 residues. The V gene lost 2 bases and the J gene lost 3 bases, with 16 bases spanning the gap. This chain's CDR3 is CASSLPAEGWDTEAFF. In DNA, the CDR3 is TGTGCCAGCAGCTTACCCGCCGAGGGGTGGGACACTGAAGCTTTCTTT.

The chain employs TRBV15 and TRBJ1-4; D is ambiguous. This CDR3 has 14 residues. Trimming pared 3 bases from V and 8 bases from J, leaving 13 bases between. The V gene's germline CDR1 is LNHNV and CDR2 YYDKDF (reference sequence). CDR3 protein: CATSSRGVGEKLFF. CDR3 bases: TGTGCCACCAGCAGTCGCGGAGTGGGAGAAAAACTGTTTTTT.

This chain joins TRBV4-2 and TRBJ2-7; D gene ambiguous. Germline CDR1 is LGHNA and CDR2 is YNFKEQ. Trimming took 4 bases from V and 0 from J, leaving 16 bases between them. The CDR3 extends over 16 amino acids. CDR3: CASSRIDSRSSYEQYF. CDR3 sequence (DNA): TGTGCCAGCAGCCGGATAGACTCGCGAAGCTCCTACGAGCAGTACTTC.

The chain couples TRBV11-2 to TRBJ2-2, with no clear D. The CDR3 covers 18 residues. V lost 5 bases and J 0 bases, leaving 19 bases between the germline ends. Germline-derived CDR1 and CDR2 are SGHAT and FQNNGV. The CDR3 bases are TGTGCCAGCAGCGCCAGAGGAACCTACGCTACGAACACCGGGGAGCTGTTTTTT. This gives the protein CASSARGTYATNTGELFF.

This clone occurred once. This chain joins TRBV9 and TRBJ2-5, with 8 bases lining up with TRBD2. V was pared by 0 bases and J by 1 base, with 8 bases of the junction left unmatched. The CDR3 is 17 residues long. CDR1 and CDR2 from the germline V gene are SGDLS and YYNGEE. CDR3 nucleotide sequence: TGTGCCAGCAGCGTAGGGCGGGAAGCGGGGGCCCAAGAGACCCAGTACTTC. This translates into CASSVGREAGAQETQYF.

CDR3 sequence (DNA): TGTGCCAGCAGCTTAGGGAGGGGCGCGGGCTACGAGCAGTACTTC. Translation: CASSLGRGAGYEQYF. The chain is built from TRBV13 and TRBJ2-7, with D perhaps TRBD1 or TRBD2 (5 bases each). The germline gives CDR1 PRHDT, CDR2 FYEKMQ (reference sequence). The ends were cut back, 0 bases at V and 3 bases at J, with 12 bases in the middle. The CDR3 has 15 residues.

In DNA, the CDR3 is TGCGCCAGCAGCTGGGGACTGCGGGGTCTCCAAGAGACCCAGTACTTC. It codes for CASSWGLRGLQETQYF. The chain combines TRBV5-1 with TRBJ2-5, with D tentatively TRBD2 (6 bases). Germline CDR1 is SGHRS and CDR2 is YFSETQ. Trimming took 3 bases from V and 1 from J, leaving 16 bases between them. CDR3 length equals 16 residues.

The CDR3 here is CASSWGQGGSQPQHF. Here the CDR3 DNA reads TGTGCCAGCAGTTGGGGGCAGGGAGGGAGTCAGCCCCAGCATTTT. The chain uses TRBV27 and TRBJ1-5; a weak D match, TRBD1 (6 bases). V lost 4 bases and J lost 6, with 16 bases in between. The CDR3 is made up of 15 amino acids. Germline V CDR1 and CDR2: MNHEY, SMNVEV (reference sequence).

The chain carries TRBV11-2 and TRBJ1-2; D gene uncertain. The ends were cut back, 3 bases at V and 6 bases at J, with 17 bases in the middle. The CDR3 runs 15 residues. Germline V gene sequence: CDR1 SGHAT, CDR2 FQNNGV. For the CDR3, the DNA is TGTGCCAGCAGCTTCCCGGAGAGGGTCGGTAATGGCTACACCTTC. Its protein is CASSFPERVGNGYTF. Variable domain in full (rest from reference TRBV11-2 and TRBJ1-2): EAGVAQSPRYKIIEKRQSVAFWCNPISGHATLYWYQQILGQGPKLLIQFQNNGVVDDSQLPKDRFSAERLKGVDSTLKIQPAKLEDSAVYLCASSFPERVGNGYTFGSGTRLTVV.

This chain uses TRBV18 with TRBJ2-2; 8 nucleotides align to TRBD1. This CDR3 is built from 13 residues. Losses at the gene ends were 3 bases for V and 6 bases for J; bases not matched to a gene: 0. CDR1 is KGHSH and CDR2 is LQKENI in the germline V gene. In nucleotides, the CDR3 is TGTGCCAGCTCACCGACAGGGGCCGGGGAGCTGTTTTTT. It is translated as CASSPTGAGELFF.

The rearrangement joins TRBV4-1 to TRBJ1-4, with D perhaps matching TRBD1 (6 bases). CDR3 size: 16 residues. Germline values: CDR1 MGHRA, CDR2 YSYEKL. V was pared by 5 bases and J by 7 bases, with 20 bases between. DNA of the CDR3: TGCGCCAGCAGCACACCGCGACAGGAGCGGCGTGAAAAACTGTTTTTT. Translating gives CASSTPRQERREKLFF.

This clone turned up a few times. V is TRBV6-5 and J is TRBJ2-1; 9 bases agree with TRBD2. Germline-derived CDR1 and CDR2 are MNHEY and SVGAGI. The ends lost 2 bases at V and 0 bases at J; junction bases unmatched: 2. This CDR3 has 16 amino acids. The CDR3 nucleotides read TGTGCCAGCAGTTACATTAGCGGGAGCTCCTACAATGAGCAGTTCTTC. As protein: CASSYISGSSYNEQFF.

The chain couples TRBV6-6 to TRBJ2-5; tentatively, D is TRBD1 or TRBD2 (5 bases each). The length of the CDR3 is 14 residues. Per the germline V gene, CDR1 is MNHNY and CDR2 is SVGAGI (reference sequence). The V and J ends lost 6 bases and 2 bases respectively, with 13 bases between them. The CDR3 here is CASSKEGSQETQYF. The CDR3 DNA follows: TGTGCCAGCAGCAAAGAGGGGTCTCAAGAGACCCAGTACTTC.

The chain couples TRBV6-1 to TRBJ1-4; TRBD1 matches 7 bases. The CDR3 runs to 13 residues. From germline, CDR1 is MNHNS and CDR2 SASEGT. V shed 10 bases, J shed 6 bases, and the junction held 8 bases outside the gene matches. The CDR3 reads CAIRRDRHEKLFF. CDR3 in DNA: TGTGCCATACGCCGGGACAGACATGAAAAACTGTTTTTT.

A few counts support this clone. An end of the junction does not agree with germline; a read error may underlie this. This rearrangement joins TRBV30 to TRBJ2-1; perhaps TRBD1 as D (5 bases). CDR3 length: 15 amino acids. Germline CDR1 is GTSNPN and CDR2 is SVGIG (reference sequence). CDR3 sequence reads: CAWGVEDGHYNEQFF. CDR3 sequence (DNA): TGTGCCTGGGGTGTCGAGGACGGACATTACAATGAGCAGTTCTTC.

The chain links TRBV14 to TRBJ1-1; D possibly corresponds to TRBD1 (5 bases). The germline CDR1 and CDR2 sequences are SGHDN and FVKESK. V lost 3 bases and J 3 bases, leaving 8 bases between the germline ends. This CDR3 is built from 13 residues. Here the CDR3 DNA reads TGTGCCAGCAGCCAGGGGCTTGACACTGAAGCTTTCTTT. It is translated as CASSQGLDTEAFF.

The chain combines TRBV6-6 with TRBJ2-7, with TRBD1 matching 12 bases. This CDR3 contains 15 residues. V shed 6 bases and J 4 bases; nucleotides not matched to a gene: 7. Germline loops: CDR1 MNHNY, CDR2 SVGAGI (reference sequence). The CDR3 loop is CASSLPGQGAYEQYF. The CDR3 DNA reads TGTGCCAGCAGCCTGCCGGGACAGGGGGCATACGAGCAGTACTTC.

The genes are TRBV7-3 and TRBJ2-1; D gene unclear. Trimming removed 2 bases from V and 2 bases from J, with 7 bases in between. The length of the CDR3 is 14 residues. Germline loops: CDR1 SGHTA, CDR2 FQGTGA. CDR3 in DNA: TGTGCCAGCAGCTTAGAGGCAGCCTACAATGAGCAGTTCTTC. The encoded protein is CASSLEAAYNEQFF. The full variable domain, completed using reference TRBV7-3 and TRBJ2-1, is GAGVSQTPSNKVTEKGKYVELRCDPISGHTALYWYRQSLGQGPEFLIYFQGTGAADDSGLPNDRFFAVRPEGSVSTLKIQRTERGDSAVYLCASSLEAAYNEQFFGPGTRLTVL.

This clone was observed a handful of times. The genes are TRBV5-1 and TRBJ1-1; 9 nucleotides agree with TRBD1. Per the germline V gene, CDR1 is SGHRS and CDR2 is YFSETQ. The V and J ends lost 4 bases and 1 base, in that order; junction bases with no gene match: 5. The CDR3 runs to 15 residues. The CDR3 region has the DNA TGCGCCAGCAGCGTCCTACAGGGGGCGAACACTGAAGCTTTCTTT. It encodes CASSVLQGANTEAFF.

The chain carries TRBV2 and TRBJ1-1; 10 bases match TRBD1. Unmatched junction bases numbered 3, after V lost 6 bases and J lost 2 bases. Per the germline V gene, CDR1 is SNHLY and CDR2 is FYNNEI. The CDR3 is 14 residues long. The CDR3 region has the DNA TGTGCCAGCAGGGGGACAGGGGCAAACACTGAAGCTTTCTTT. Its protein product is CASRGTGANTEAFF.

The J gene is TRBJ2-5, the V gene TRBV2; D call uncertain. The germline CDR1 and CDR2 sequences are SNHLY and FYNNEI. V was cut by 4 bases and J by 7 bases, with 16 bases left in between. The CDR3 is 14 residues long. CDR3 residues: CASSGQRPSGTQYF. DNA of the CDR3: TGTGCCAGCAGTGGGCAGCGTCCCTCGGGGACCCAGTACTTC.

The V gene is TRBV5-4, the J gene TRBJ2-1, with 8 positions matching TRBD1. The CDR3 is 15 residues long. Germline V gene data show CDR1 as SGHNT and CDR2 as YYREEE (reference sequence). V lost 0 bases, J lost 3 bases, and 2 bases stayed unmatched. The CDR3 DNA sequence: TGTGCCAGCAGCTTGGAGACAGGGGACTACAATGAGCAGTTCTTC. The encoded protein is CASSLETGDYNEQFF.

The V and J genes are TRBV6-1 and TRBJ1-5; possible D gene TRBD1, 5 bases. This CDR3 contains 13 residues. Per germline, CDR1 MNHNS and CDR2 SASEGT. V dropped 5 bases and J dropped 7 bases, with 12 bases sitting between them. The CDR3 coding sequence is TGTGCCAGCAGTAGGCAGGAGGGGCAGCCCCAGCATTTT. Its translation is CASSRQEGQPQHF.

In DNA form, the CDR3 reads TGTGCCAGTAGTATTGGGCCTCACAGGGTGGAAGAGACCCAGTACTTC. It yields the protein CASSIGPHRVEETQYF. The V and J genes are TRBV19 and TRBJ2-5, with a tentative D call TRBD1 (6 bases). The ends were cut back, 3 bases at V and 3 bases at J, with 17 bases in the middle. This CDR3 contains 16 residues. The germline CDR1 and CDR2 sequences are LNHDA and SQIVND (reference sequence). The full variable domain, completed using reference TRBV19 and TRBJ2-5, is DGGITQSPKYLFRKEGQNVTLSCEQNLNHDAMYWYRQDPGQGLRLIYYSQIVNDFQKGDIAEGYSVSREKKESFPLTVTSAQKNPTAFYLCASSIGPHRVEETQYFGPGTRLLVL.

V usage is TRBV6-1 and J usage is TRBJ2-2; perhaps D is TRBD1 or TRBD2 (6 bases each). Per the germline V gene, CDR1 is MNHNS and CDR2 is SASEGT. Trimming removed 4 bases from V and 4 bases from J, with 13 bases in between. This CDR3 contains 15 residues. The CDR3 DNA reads TGTGCCAGCAGTGTAGAGGGGGGAGTCACCGGGGAGCTGTTTTTT. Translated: CASSVEGGVTGELFF.

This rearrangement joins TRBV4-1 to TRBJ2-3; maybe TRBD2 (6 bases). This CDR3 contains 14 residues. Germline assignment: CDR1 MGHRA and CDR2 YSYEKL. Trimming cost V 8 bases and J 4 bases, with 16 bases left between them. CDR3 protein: CASGWGGVADTQYF. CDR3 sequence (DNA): TGCGCCAGCGGTTGGGGAGGAGTGGCAGATACGCAGTATTTT.

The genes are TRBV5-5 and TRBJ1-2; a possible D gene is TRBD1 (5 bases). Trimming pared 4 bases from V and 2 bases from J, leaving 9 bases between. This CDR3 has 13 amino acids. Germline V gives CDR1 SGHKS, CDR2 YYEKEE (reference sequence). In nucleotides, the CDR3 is TGTGCCAGCAGCACCTCAGGGAACTATGGCTACACCTTC. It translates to CASSTSGNYGYTF.

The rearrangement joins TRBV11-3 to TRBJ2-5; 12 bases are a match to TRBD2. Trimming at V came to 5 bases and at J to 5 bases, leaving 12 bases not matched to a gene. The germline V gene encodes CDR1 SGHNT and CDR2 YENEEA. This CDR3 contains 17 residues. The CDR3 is CASSPNVGLAGGETQYF. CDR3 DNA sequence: TGTGCCAGCAGCCCTAACGTAGGGCTAGCGGGAGGGGAGACCCAGTACTTC.